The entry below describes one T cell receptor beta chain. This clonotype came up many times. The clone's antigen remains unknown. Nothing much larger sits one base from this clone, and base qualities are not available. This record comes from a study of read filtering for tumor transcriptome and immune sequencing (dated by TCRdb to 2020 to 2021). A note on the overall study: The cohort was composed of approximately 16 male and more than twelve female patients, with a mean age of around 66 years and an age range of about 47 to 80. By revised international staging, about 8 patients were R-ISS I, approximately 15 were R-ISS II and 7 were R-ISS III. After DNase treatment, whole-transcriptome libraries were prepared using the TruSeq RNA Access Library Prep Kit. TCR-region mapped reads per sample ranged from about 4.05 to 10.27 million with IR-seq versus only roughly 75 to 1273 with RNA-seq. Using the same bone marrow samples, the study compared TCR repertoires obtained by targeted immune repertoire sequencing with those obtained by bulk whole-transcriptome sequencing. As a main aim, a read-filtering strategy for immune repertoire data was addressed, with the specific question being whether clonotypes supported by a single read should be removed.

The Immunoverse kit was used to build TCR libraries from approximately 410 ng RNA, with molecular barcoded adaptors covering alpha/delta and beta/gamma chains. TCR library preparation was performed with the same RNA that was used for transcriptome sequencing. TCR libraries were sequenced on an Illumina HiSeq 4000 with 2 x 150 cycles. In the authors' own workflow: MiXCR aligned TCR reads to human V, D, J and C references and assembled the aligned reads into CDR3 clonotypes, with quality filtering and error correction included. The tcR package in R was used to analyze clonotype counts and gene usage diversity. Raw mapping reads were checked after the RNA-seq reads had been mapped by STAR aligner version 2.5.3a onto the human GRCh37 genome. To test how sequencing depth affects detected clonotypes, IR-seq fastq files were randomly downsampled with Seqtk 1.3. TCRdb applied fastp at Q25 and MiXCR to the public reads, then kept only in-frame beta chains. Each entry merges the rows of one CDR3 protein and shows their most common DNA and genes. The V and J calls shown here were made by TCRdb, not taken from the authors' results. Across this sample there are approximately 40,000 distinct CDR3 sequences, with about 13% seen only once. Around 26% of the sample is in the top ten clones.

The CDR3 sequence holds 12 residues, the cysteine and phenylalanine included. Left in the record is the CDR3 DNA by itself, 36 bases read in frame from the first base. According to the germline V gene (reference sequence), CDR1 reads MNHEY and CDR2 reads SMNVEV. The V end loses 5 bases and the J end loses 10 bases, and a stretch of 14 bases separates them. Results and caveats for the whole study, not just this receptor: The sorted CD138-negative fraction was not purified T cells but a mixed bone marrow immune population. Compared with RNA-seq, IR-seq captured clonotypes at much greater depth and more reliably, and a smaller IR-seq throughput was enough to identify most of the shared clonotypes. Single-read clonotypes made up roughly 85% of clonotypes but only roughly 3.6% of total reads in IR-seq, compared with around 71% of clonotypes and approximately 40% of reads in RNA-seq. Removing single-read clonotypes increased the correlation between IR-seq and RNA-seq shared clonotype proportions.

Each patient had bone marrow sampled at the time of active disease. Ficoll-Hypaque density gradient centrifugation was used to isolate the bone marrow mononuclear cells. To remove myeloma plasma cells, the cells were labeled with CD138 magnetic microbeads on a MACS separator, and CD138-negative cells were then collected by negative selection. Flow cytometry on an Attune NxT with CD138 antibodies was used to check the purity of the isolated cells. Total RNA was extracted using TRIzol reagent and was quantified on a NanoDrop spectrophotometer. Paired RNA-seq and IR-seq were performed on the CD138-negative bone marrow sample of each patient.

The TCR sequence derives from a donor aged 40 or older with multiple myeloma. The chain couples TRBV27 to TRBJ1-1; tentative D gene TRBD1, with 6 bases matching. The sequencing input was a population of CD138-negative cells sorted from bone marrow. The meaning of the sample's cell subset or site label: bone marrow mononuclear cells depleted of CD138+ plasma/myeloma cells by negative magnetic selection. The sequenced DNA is TGTGCCAGCAGTGGGGGCGCGGGCGGAGCTTTCTTT. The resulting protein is CASSGGAGGAFF.